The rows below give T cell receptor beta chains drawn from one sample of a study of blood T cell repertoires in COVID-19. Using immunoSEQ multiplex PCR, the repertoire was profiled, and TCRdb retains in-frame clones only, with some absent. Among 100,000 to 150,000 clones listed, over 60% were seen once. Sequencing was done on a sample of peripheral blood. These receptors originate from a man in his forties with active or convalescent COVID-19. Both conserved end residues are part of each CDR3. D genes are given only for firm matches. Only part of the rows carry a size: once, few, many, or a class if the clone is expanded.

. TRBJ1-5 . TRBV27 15 TGTGCCAGCAGTTTAAGAGGTTATAGCAATCAGCCCCAGCATTTT CASSLRGYSNQPQHF
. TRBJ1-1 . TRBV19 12 TGTGCCAGTAGTGTTAAGAACACTGAAGCTTTCTTT CASSVKNTEAFF
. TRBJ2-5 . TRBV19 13 TGTGCCAGTAGAAGGACACTCCAAGAGACCCAGTACTTC CASRRTLQETQYF
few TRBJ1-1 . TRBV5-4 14 TGTGCCAGCAGCCAGATATTCGAGGTACCTGAAGCTTTCTTT CASSQIFEVPEAFF
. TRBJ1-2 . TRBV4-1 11 TGCGCCAGCAGCTCCTACTATGGCTACACCTTC CASSSYYGYTF
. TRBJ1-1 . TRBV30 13 TGTGCCTGGAGTGTTAGCCTGAACACTGAAGCTTTCTTT CAWSVSLNTEAFF
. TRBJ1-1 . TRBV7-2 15 TGTGCCAGCAGACTGAACAGGGCCCCGAACACTGAAGCTTTCTTT CASRLNRAPNTEAFF
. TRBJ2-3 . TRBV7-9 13 TGTGCCACCCCTAGTGCCCGCACAGATACGCAGTATTTT CATPSARTDTQYF
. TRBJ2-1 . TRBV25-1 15 TGTGCCAGCAGTGAGGGGACACGAGGGGGCAATGAGCAGTTCTTC CASSEGTRGGNEQFF
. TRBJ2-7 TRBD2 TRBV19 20 TGTGCCAGTAGTATGAGGCAGGGGTTCCCTAGCGGGAGGCAATCCTACGAGCAGTACTTC CASSMRQGFPSGRQSYEQYF
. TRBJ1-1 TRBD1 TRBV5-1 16 TGCGCCAGCAGGTCCGGGACAGGGGAGGGGCTCACTGAAGCTTTCTTT CASRSGTGEGLTEAFF
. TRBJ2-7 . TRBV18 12 TGTGCCAGCTCACCAAGGGGTGACGAGCAGTACTTC CASSPRGDEQYF
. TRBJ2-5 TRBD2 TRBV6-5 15 TGTGCAACCGGGACTAGCGGGGGGACGCAAGAGACCCAGTACTTC CATGTSGGTQETQYF
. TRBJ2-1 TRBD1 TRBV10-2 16 TGCGCCAGCAGTGAGCCCTGGACAGGAGGCCCCAATGAGCAGTTCTTC CASSEPWTGGPNEQFF
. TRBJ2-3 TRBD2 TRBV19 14 TGTGCCAGTACGGGAGGGAGCAGGCAAGATACGCAGTATTTT CASTGGSRQDTQYF
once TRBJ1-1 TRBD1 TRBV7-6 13 TGTGCCAGCACCCCGATACAGGGGGGTGAAGCTTTCTTT CASTPIQGGEAFF
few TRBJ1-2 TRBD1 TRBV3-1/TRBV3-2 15 TGTGCCAGCAGCCAAGAACCGACAGGGGCAGGGGGCTACACCTTC CASSQEPTGAGGYTF
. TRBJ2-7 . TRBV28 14 TGTGCCAGCAGTTTAAGGAGCGGGTTCTACGAGCAGTACTTC CASSLRSGFYEQYF
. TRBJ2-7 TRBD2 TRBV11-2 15 TGTGCCAGCAGCTTAGAATTAGCGGGGGGCTACGAGCAGTACTTC CASSLELAGGYEQYF
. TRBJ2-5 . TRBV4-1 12 TGCGCCAGCAGCCCTACCCAAGAGACCCAGTACTTC CASSPTQETQYF
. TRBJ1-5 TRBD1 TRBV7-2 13 TGTGCCAGCAGGTCAGGGGGCGGACAGCCCCAGCATTTT CASRSGGGQPQHF